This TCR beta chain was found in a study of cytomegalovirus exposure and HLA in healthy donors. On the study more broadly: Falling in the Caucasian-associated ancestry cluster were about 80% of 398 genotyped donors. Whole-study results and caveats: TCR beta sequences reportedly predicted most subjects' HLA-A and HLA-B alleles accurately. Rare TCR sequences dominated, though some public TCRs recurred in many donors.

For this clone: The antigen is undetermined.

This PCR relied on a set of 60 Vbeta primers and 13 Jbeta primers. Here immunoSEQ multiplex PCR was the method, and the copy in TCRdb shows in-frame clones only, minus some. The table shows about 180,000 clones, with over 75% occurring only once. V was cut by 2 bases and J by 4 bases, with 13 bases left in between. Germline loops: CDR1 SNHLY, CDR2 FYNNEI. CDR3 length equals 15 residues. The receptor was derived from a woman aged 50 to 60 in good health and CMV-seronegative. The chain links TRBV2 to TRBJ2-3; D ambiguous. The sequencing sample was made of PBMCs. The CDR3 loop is CASSEPPPPPDTQYF. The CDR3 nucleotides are TGTGCCAGCAGTGAACCCCCTCCTCCCCCAGATACGCAGTATTTT.